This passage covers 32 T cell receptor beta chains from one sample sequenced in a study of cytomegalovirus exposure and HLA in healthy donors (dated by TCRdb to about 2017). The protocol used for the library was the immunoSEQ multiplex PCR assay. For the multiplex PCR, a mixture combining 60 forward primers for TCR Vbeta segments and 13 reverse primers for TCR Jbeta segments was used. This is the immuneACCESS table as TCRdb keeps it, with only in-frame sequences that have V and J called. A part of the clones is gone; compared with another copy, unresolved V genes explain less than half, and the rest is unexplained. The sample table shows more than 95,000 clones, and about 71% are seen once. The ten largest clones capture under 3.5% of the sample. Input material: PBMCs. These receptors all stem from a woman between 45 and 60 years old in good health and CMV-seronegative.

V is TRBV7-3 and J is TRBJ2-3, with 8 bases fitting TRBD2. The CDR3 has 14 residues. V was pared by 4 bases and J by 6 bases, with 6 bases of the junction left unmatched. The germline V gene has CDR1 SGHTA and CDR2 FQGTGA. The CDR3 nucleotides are TGTGCCAGCAGCTCTGGACTAGCCCTGGATACGCAGTATTTT. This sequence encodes CASSSGLALDTQYF. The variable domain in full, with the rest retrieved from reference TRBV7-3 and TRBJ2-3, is GAGVSQTPSNKVTEKGKYVELRCDPISGHTALYWYRQSLGQGPEFLIYFQGTGAADDSGLPNDRFFAVRPEGSVSTLKIQRTERGDSAVYLCASSSGLALDTQYFGPGTRLTVL.

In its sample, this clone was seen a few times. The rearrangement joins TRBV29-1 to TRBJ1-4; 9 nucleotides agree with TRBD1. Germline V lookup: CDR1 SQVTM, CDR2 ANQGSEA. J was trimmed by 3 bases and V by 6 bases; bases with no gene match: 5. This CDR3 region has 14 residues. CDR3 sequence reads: CSVGQGTSNEKLFF. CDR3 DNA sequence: TGCAGCGTAGGACAGGGGACCTCTAATGAAAAACTGTTTTTT.

In DNA, the CDR3 is TGTGCCAGCAGCTTAATCGGGACCCAGTACTTC. It codes for CASSLIGTQYF. The chain employs TRBV7-9 and TRBJ2-5; D gene unclear. V dropped 2 bases and J dropped 7 bases, with 5 bases sitting between them. Germline V gene lookup returns CDR1 SEHNR and CDR2 FQNEAQ (reference sequence). The CDR3 contains 11 residues.

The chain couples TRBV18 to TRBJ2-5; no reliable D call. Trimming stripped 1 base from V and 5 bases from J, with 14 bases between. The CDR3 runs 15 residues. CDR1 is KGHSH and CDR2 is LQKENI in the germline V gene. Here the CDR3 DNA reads TGTGCCAGCTCACCACAGACAAGGTCGTGGGAGACCCAGTACTTC. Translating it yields CASSPQTRSWETQYF.

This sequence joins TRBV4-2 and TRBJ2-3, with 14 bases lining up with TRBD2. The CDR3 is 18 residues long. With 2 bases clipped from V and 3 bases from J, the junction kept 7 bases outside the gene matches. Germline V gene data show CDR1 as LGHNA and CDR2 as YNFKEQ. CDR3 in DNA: TGTGCCAGCAGCCAAAGTGGGACTAGCGGGAGAGATACAGATACGCAGTATTTT. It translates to CASSQSGTSGRDTDTQYF.

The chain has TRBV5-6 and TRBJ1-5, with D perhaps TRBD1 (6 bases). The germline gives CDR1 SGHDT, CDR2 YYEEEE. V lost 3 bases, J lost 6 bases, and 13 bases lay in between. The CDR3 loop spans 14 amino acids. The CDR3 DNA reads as TGTGCCAGCAGCTCCAGGGGTTCGGGTCAGCCCCAGCATTTT. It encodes CASSSRGSGQPQHF. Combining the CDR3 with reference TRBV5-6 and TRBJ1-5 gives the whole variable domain DAGVTQSPTHLIKTRGQQVTLRCSPKSGHDTVSWYQQALGQGPQFIFQYYEEEERQRGNFPDRFSGHQFPNYSSELNVNALLLGDSALYLCASSSRGSGQPQHFGDGTRLSIL.

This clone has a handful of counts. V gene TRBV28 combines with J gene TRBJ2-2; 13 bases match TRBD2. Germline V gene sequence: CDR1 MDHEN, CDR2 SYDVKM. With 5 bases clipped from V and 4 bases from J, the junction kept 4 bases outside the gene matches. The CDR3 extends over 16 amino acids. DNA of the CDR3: TGTGCCAGCAGTCCAGGACTAGCGGGAGCCACCGGGGAGCTGTTTTTT. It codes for CASSPGLAGATGELFF.

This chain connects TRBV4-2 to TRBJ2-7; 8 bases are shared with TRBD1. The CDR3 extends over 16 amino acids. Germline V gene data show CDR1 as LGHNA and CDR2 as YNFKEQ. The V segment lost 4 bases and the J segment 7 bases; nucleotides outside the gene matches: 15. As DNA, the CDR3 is TGTGCCAGCAGCCTATCAGGACAGGGCGCCTCGGGGGAGCAGTACTTC. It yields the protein CASSLSGQGASGEQYF.

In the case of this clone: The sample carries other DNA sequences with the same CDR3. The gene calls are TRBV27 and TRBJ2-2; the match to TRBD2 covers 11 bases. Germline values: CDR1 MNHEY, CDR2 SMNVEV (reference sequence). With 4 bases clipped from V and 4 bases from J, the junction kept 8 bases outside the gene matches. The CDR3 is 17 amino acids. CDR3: CASSSSGTSGTTGELFF. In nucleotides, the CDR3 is TGTGCCAGCAGTTCATCCGGGACTAGCGGTACCACCGGGGAGCTGTTTTTT.

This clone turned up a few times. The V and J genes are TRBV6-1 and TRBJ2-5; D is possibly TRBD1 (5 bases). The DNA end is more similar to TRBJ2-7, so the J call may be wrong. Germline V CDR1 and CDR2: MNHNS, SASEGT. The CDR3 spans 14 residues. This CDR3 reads CASLIRGGSYEQYF. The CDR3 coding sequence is TGTGCCAGCCTGATTAGGGGCGGTTCCTACGAGCAGTACTTC.

CDR3 coding DNA: TGTGCCATGGTTAGGGACAGCTTTAACACTGAAGCTTTCTTT. This sequence encodes CAMVRDSFNTEAFF. The J gene is TRBJ1-1, the V gene TRBV10-3; 7 bases map to TRBD1. This CDR3 comprises 14 residues. V trimming: 9 bases; J trimming: 2 bases; junction bases outside the gene matches: 9. CDR1 and CDR2 from the germline V gene are ENHRY and SYGVKD.

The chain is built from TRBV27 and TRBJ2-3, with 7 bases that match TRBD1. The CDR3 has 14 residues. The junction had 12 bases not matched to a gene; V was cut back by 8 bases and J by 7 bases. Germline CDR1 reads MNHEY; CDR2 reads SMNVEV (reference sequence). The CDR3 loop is CASHRQGLGNTQYF. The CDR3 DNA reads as TGTGCCAGCCACCGACAGGGCTTAGGAAATACGCAGTATTTT.

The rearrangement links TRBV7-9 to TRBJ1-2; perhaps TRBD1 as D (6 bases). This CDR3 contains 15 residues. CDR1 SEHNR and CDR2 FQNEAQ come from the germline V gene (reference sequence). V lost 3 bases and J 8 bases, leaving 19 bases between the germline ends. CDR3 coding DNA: TGTGCCAGCAGCTTGGGGGGGCTTGTTTCGAACGGCTACACCTTC. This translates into CASSLGGLVSNGYTF.

CDR3 sequence: CAWSVKVPRDTYNSPLHF. The CDR3 nucleotides are TGTGCCTGGAGTGTAAAAGTACCCCGGGACACCTATAATTCACCCCTCCACTTT. The V and J genes are TRBV30 and TRBJ1-6; D might be TRBD1 (6 bases). Germline loops: CDR1 GTSNPN, CDR2 SVGIG (reference sequence). V lost 0 bases and J 2 bases, leaving 17 bases between the germline ends. The CDR3 has 18 amino acids.

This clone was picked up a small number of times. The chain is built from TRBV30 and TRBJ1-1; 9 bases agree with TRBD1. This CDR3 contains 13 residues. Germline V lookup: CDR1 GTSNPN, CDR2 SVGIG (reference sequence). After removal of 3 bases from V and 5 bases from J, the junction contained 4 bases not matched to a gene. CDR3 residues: CAWSGTGITEAFF. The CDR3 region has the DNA TGTGCCTGGAGCGGGACAGGGATAACTGAAGCTTTCTTT. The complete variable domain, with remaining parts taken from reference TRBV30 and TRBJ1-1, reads SQTIHQWPATLVQPVGSPLSLECTVEGTSNPNLYWYRQAAGRGLQLLFYSVGIGQISSEVPQNLSASRPQDRQFILSSKKLLLSDSGFYLCAWSGTGITEAFFGQGTRLTVV.

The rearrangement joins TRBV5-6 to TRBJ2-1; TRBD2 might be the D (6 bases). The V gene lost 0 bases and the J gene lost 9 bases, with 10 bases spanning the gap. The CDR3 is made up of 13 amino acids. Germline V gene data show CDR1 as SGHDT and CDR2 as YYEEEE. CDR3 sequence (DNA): TGTGCCAGCAGCTTGGGGAGGGTTGGTGAGCAGTTCTTC. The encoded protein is CASSLGRVGEQFF.

The CDR3 protein is CASKFGQSNTEAFF. CDR3 DNA: TGCGCCAGCAAGTTTGGACAGTCGAACACTGAAGCTTTCTTT. The gene calls are TRBV10-2 and TRBJ1-1, with a weak D call TRBD1 (6 bases). There are 14 residues in the CDR3. Trimming removed 7 bases at V and 1 base at J, with 13 bases between. Germline CDR1 WSHSY, CDR2 SAAADI.

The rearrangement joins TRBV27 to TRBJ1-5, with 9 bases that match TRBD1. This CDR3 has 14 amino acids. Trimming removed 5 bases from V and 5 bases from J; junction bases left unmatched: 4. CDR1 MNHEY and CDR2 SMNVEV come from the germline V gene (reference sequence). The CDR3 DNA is TGTGCCAGCAGTCAGGACAGGGGATATCAGCCCCAGCATTTT. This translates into CASSQDRGYQPQHF.

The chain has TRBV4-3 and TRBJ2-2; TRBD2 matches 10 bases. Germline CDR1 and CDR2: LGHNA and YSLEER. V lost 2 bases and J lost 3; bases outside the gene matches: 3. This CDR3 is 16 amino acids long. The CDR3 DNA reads TGCGCCAGCAGCCAACTAGCGGGAGTCCACACCGGGGAGCTGTTTTTT. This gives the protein CASSQLAGVHTGELFF.

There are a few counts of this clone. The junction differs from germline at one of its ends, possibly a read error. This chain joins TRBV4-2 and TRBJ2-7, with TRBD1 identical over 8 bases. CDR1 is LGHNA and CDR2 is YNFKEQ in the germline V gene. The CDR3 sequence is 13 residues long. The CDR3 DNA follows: TGTGCCAGCAGACAAGCAGGGGGCAACGAGCAGTACTTC. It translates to CASRQAGGNEQYF.

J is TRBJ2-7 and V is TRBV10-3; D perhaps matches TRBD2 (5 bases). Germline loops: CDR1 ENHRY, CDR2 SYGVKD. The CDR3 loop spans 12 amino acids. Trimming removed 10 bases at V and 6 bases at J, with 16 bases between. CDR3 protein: CATSSGLGEQYF. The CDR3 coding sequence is TGTGCCACCAGCTCCGGACTCGGCGAGCAGTACTTC.

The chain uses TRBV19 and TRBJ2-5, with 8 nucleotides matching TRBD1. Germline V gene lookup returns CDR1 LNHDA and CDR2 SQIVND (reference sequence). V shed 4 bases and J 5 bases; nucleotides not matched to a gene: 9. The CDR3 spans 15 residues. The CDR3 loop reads CASSTQSGGGETQYF. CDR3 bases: TGTGCCAGTAGTACCCAGTCAGGGGGCGGCGAGACCCAGTACTTC.

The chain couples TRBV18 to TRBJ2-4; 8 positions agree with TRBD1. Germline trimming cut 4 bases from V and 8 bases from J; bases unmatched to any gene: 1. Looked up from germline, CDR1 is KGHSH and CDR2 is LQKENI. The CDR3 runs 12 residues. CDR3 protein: CASSLDRDIQYF. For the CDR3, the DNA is TGTGCCAGCTCACTGGACAGGGACATTCAGTACTTC.

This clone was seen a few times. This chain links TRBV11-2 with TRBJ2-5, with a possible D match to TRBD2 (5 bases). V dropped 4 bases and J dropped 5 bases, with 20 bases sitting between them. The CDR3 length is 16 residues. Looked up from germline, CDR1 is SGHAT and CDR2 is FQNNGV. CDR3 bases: TGTGCCAGCAGCTCGCCCCCAGGAGGTTTCAGTGAGACCCAGTACTTC. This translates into CASSSPPGGFSETQYF. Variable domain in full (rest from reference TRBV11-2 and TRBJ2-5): EAGVAQSPRYKIIEKRQSVAFWCNPISGHATLYWYQQILGQGPKLLIQFQNNGVVDDSQLPKDRFSAERLKGVDSTLKIQPAKLEDSAVYLCASSSPPGGFSETQYFGPGTRLLVL.

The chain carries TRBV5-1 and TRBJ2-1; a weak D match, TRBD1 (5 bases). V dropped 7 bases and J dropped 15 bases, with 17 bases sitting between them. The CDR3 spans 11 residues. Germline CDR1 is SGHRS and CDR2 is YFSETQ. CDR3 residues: CASGQQDAMFF. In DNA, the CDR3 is TGCGCCAGCGGGCAACAGGACGCCATGTTCTTC. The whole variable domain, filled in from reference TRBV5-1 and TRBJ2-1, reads KAGVTQTPRYLIKTRGQQVTLSCSPISGHRSVSWYQQTPGQGLQFLFEYFSETQRNKGNFPGRFSGRQFSNSRSEMNVSTLELGDSALYLCASGQQDAMFFGPGTRLTVL.

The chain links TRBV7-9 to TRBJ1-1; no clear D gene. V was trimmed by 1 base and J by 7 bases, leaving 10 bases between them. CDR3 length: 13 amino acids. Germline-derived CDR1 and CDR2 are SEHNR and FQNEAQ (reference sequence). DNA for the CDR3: TGTGCCAGCAGCTTAGGACAAATCCGTGAAGCTTTCTTT. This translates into CASSLGQIREAFF.

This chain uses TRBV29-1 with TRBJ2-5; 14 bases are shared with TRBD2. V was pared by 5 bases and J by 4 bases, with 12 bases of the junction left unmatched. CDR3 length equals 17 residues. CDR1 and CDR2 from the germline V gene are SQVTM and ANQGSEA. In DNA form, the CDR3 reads TGCAGCGTTAGGATAGGAATAGGACTAGCGGGAGGAGAGACCCAGTACTTC. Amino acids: CSVRIGIGLAGGETQYF.

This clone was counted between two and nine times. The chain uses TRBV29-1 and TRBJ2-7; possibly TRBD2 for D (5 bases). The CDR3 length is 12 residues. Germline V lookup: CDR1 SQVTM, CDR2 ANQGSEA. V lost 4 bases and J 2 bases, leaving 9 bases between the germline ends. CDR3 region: CSVGTATYEQYF. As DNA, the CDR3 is TGCAGCGTTGGGACTGCTACCTACGAGCAGTACTTC.

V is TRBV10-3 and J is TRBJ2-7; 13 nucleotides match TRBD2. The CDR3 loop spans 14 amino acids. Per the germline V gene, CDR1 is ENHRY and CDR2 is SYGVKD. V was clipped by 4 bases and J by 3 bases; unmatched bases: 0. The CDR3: CAISGTSGSYEQYF. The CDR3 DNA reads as TGTGCCATCAGTGGGACTAGCGGGAGCTACGAGCAGTACTTC.

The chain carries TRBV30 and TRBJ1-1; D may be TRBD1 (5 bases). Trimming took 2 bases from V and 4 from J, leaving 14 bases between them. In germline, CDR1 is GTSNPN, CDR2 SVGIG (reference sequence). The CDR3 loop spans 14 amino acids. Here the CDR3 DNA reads TGTGCCTGGAGTACCCAGCAGGGAGGCACTGAAGCTTTCTTT. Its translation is CAWSTQQGGTEAFF.

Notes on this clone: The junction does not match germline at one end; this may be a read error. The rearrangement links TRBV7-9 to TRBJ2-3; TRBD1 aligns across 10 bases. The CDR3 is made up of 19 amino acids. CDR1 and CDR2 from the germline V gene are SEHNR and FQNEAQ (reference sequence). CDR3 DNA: TGTTCCAGCAGTTACCCCATTCCGGGACAGGGGACTAGCACAGATACGCAGTATTTT. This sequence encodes CSSSYPIPGQGTSTDTQYF.

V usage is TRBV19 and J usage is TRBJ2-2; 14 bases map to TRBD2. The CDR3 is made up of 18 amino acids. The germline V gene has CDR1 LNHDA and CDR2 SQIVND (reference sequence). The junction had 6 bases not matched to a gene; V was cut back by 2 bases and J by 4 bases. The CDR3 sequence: CASSIRGLAGVGTGELFF. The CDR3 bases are TGTGCCAGTAGTATACGGGGACTAGCGGGAGTTGGCACCGGGGAGCTGTTTTTT. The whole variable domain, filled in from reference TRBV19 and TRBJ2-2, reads DGGITQSPKYLFRKEGQNVTLSCEQNLNHDAMYWYRQDPGQGLRLIYYSQIVNDFQKGDIAEGYSVSREKKESFPLTVTSAQKNPTAFYLCASSIRGLAGVGTGELFFGEGSRLTVL.